Below, one TCR beta chain is given with its context. CDR1 and CDR2 from the germline V gene are LNHDA and SQIVND (reference sequence). Deletions cut 7 bases from V and 7 bases from J, with 17 bases between. The CDR3 covers 14 residues. Study processing details: Amplification from reference gene primers served as the basis for estimated nucleated cell counts. Repertoires were generated with immunoSEQ multiplex PCR, while TCRdb's copy carries only in-frame clones and drops some. V, J and clone size derive from that table, while D and trimming were established from the DNA sequence. The table has over 250,000 clones, around 87% seen once; the top ten hold under 2.5%. The sample comes from a study of blood T cell repertoires in COVID-19. At the level of the study: The study drew acute and convalescent COVID-19 samples from the United States, Italy and Spain.

The chain couples TRBV19 to TRBJ1-5, with a weak D call TRBD1 (5 bases). This clonotype was obtained from a woman aged 50 to 60 with acute or convalescent COVID-19. Sequencing was done on a sample of peripheral blood. CDR3 loop: CASKTGGRDQPQHF. The CDR3 bases are TGTGCCAGTAAAACTGGAGGGAGGGACCAGCCCCAGCATTTT.